One and the same sample provided the 18 T cell receptor beta chains below, sequenced in a study of Ad26.COV2.S vaccination and SARS-CoV-2 variants. Some clones are missing from TCRdb's copy, which holds only in-frame ones; the method was immunoSEQ multiplex PCR. The sample consists of hundreds of thousands of clones, roughly nine tenths of them appearing once. Sample treatment: 19 received Ad26.COV2.S at low or high dose, single or two shots; several received placebo; per-sample allocation not given. The samples were gathered on day 63 after the first injection of vaccine or placebo. Sequencing used peripheral blood, obtained in a trial of Ad26.COV2.S vaccine versus placebo. These receptors all stem from a person between 18 and 59 years old who received the Ad26.COV2.S COVID-19 vaccine or a placebo.

The chain recombines TRBV18 with TRBJ2-5; D is perhaps TRBD2 (6 bases). V gave up 3 bases and J gave up 1 base, with 9 bases separating them. The CDR3 runs to 14 residues. The germline V gene encodes CDR1 KGHSH and CDR2 LQKENI. CDR3 amino acids: CASSPAGLQETQYF. CDR3 sequence (DNA): TGTGCCAGCTCACCTGCGGGACTCCAAGAGACCCAGTACTTC.

The rearrangement uses TRBV9 and TRBJ2-7; either TRBD1 or TRBD2 may supply D (5 bases each). The CDR3 totals 15 residues. The germline CDR1 and CDR2 sequences are SGDLS and YYNGEE. V shed 0 bases and J shed 0 bases, with 10 bases lying between them. The CDR3 DNA is TGTGCCAGCAGCGTAGTTCCGGGGCCCTCCTACGAGCAGTACTTC. It translates to CASSVVPGPSYEQYF.

The V and J genes are TRBV5-6 and TRBJ2-7; D remains unclear. From germline, CDR1 is SGHDT and CDR2 YYEEEE. The CDR3 is 12 amino acids. Trimming took off 2 bases at V and 1 base at J, with 4 bases between the two ends. The DNA for the CDR3 is TGTGCCAGCAGCTTCATGTCCTACGAGCAGTACTTC. Amino acid sequence: CASSFMSYEQYF.

The CDR3 protein is CASSLGVKVNTEAFF. The CDR3 nucleotides are TGCGCCAGCAGCTTGGGAGTAAAGGTGAACACTGAAGCTTTCTTT. The gene calls are TRBV5-1 and TRBJ1-1; D not resolved. CDR3 length: 15 amino acids. Germline CDR1 and CDR2: SGHRS and YFSETQ. V dropped 0 bases and J dropped 0 bases, with 9 bases sitting between them. Based on the CDR3 plus reference TRBV5-1 and TRBJ1-1, the full variable domain is KAGVTQTPRYLIKTRGQQVTLSCSPISGHRSVSWYQQTPGQGLQFLFEYFSETQRNKGNFPGRFSGRQFSNSRSEMNVSTLELGDSALYLCASSLGVKVNTEAFFGQGTRLTVV.

The rearrangement links TRBV18 to TRBJ2-5; the D gene is possibly TRBD1 (6 bases). This CDR3 has 14 residues. Trimming removed 3 bases from V and 5 bases from J, with 13 bases in between. Germline V gives CDR1 KGHSH, CDR2 LQKENI. In DNA form, the CDR3 reads TGTGCCAGCTCACCGGGCCAGGGGTGGGAGACCCAGTACTTC. Translated, it gives CASSPGQGWETQYF. The variable domain in full, completed from reference TRBV18 and TRBJ2-5, reads NAGVMQNPRHLVRRRGQEARLRCSPMKGHSHVYWYRQLPEEGLKFMVYLQKENIIDESGMPKERFSAEFPKEGPSILRIQQVVRGDSAAYFCASSPGQGWETQYFGPGTRLLVL.

This clone was seen a single time. This rearrangement joins TRBV7-9 to TRBJ2-3, with D unclear. Per germline, CDR1 SEHNR and CDR2 FQNEAQ (reference sequence). The V and J ends lost 1 base and 2 bases respectively, with 7 bases between them. The CDR3 has 14 residues. Here the CDR3 DNA reads TGTGCCAGCAGCTTAGTGCCCGCCACAGATACGCAGTATTTT. It specifies CASSLVPATDTQYF.

J is TRBJ2-1 and V is TRBV10-2, with D possibly matching TRBD2 (5 bases). CDR3 length: 16 amino acids. From germline, CDR1 is WSHSY and CDR2 SAAADI. Trimming removed 3 bases at V and 4 bases at J, with 16 bases between. The CDR3 here is CASSDPGRLGYNEQFF. The CDR3 coding sequence is TGCGCCAGCAGTGACCCGGGGAGATTGGGATACAATGAGCAGTTCTTC.

This clone was found once. The V call is TRBV18, the J call TRBJ1-5; D gene uncertain. The CDR3 is 14 residues long. Germline V CDR1 and CDR2: KGHSH, LQKENI. The V and J ends lost 6 bases and 0 bases respectively, with 9 bases between them. The CDR3 protein is CASSPYDSNQPQHF. CDR3 nucleotide sequence: TGTGCCAGCTCTCCCTACGATAGCAATCAGCCCCAGCATTTT.

The rearrangement links TRBV5-8 to TRBJ1-5; D remains ambiguous. V shed 2 bases and J shed 4 bases, with 16 bases lying between them. In germline, CDR1 is SGHTS, CDR2 YDEGEE. This CDR3 has 16 amino acids. CDR3 nucleotide sequence: TGTGCCAGCAGCTTTCTACCCTCTTCGGGAAATCAGCCCCAGCATTTT. It encodes CASSFLPSSGNQPQHF.

This clone showed up just a few times. The J gene is TRBJ2-7, the V gene TRBV3-1 (or the pseudogene TRBV3-2); D is undetermined. Germline CDR1 reads LGHDT; CDR2 reads YNNKEL (reference sequence). With 1 base removed from V and 1 base from J, the gap between germline ends came to 5 bases. This CDR3 spans 13 amino acids. CDR3 DNA sequence: TGTGCCAGCAGCCAAGTCCTGTCCTACGAGCAGTACTTC. This sequence encodes CASSQVLSYEQYF.

This clone was observed once. The chain recombines TRBV2 with TRBJ1-4, with D maybe TRBD1 (5 bases). This CDR3 has 15 residues. Germline assignment: CDR1 SNHLY and CDR2 FYNNEI. Trimming took 7 bases from V and 4 from J, leaving 16 bases between them. The CDR3, as DNA: TGTGCCAGCAAATCCTGGGGGGGAATTAATGAAAAACTGTTTTTT. Translated: CASKSWGGINEKLFF.

The V and J genes are TRBV18 and TRBJ2-1; 7 bases line up with TRBD1. The CDR3 is 16 amino acids. Germline V lookup: CDR1 KGHSH, CDR2 LQKENI. V shed 3 bases, J shed 0 bases, and the junction held 5 bases outside the gene matches. The CDR3 reads CASSPTGFSSYNEQFF. The CDR3 DNA sequence: TGTGCCAGCTCACCGACAGGGTTTAGCTCCTACAATGAGCAGTTCTTC. Based on the CDR3 plus reference TRBV18 and TRBJ2-1, the full variable domain is NAGVMQNPRHLVRRRGQEARLRCSPMKGHSHVYWYRQLPEEGLKFMVYLQKENIIDESGMPKERFSAEFPKEGPSILRIQQVVRGDSAAYFCASSPTGFSSYNEQFFGPGTRLTVL.

The chain carries TRBV7-6 and TRBJ1-4; 8 nucleotides align to TRBD1. The germline gives CDR1 SGHVS, CDR2 FNYEAQ. Unmatched junction bases numbered 7, after V lost 5 bases and J lost 8 bases. This CDR3 is built from 14 residues. In DNA, the CDR3 is TGTGCCAGCAGCACGGGACAGGCAGGCGAAAAACTGTTTTTT. It is translated as CASSTGQAGEKLFF.

The chain carries TRBV9 and TRBJ1-2; D is uncertain. This CDR3 has 11 residues. Germline loops: CDR1 SGDLS, CDR2 YYNGEE. The ends were cut back, 3 bases at V and 8 bases at J, with 8 bases in the middle. Here the CDR3 reads CASSASGGYTF. Here the CDR3 DNA reads TGTGCCAGCAGCGCTAGCGGGGGCTACACCTTC.

The CDR3 protein is CATSDPQDASSGNTIYF. For the CDR3, the DNA is TGTGCCACCAGTGATCCCCAGGATGCAAGCTCTGGAAACACCATATATTTT. V is TRBV24-1 and J is TRBJ1-3; no definite D call. V was shortened by 3 bases and J by 0 bases, with 14 bases between the two germline ends. CDR1 is KGHDR, CDR2 SFDVKD, per germline. The CDR3 contains 17 residues.

J is TRBJ2-3 and V is TRBV2; a possible D gene is TRBD1 (6 bases). Germline V CDR1 and CDR2: SNHLY, FYNNEI. The CDR3 totals 14 residues. Trimming removed 7 bases at V and 7 bases at J, with 18 bases between. CDR3 protein: CASNRQDPRNTQYF. For the CDR3, the DNA is TGTGCCAGCAATCGACAGGATCCCCGAAATACGCAGTATTTT.

This clone appeared a few times. The chain uses TRBV18 and TRBJ1-2; 9 positions match TRBD1. The CDR3 has 16 amino acids. Germline V gene sequence: CDR1 KGHSH, CDR2 LQKENI. The V segment lost 2 bases and the J segment 4 bases; nucleotides outside the gene matches: 8. This chain's CDR3 is CASSPGQGRSLYGYTF. For the CDR3, the DNA is TGTGCCAGCTCACCAGGACAGGGGCGCTCCCTCTATGGCTACACCTTC. Full variable domain (missing parts from reference TRBV18 and TRBJ1-2): NAGVMQNPRHLVRRRGQEARLRCSPMKGHSHVYWYRQLPEEGLKFMVYLQKENIIDESGMPKERFSAEFPKEGPSILRIQQVVRGDSAAYFCASSPGQGRSLYGYTFGSGTRLTVV.

In regard to this clone: Different DNA sequences within this sample yield the same CDR3. V gene TRBV5-1 combines with J gene TRBJ1-4, with unresolved D. V was trimmed by 3 bases and J by 0 bases, leaving 6 bases between them. This CDR3 has 14 residues. CDR1 and CDR2 (germline): SGHRS, YFSETQ. The CDR3 loop reads CASSSLATNEKLFF. CDR3 coding DNA: TGCGCCAGCAGCTCGCTGGCAACTAATGAAAAACTGTTTTTT. The full variable domain, rest sourced from reference TRBV5-1 and TRBJ1-4, is KAGVTQTPRYLIKTRGQQVTLSCSPISGHRSVSWYQQTPGQGLQFLFEYFSETQRNKGNFPGRFSGRQFSNSRSEMNVSTLELGDSALYLCASSSLATNEKLFFGSGTQLSVL.